This T cell receptor (beta chain) is from a study of graft-versus-host responses after intestinal transplantation. Study context: Anti-thymocyte globulin served as induction for all recipients, who then took tacrolimus and steroids for about 3 years.

Profiled with immunoSEQ multiplex PCR; TCRdb holds only in-frame clones, not every one. The profile shows about 99,000 clones, over 75% of them singletons. Deletions cut 8 bases from V and 8 bases from J, with 13 bases between. Per germline, CDR1 SGHRS and CDR2 YFSETQ. The CDR3 loop spans 11 amino acids. Study-wide points: The authors found GvH clones in recipient marrow, some appearing first in ileum or blood. Circulating GvH clone levels at their peak were associated with HvG declines (early post-transplant).

About this clone itself: Its specificity is unknown. Other DNA sequences in this sample translate to the same CDR3.

This chain joins TRBV5-1 and TRBJ1-2, with D unclear. The sequencing here drew on unstimulated CD4+ T cells sorted from spleen or lymph node cells, taken before intestinal transplant. This receptor was obtained from a human donor who received an intestinal transplant. DNA for the CDR3: TGCGCCAGTAGCGAAGGTGGAGGCTACACCTTC. Its protein is CASSEGGGYTF.